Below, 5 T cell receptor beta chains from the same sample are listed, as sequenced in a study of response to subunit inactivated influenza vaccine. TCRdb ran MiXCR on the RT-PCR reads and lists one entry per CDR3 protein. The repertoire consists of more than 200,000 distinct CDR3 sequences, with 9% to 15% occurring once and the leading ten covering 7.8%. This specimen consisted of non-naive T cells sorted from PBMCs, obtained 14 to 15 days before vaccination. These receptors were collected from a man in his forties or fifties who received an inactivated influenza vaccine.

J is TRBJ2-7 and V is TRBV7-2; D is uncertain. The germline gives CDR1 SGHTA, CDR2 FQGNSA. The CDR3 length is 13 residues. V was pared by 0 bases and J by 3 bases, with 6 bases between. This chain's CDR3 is CASSLAANYEQYF. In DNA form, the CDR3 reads TGTGCCAGCAGCTTAGCTGCCAACTACGAGCAGTACTTC.

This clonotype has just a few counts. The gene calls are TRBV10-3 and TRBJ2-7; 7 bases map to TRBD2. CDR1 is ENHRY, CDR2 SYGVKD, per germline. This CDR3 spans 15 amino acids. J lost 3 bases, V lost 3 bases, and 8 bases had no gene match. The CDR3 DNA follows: TGTGCCATCAGTGAAGAGGGAGGGAGAGGCTACGAGCAGTACTTC. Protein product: CAISEEGGRGYEQYF.

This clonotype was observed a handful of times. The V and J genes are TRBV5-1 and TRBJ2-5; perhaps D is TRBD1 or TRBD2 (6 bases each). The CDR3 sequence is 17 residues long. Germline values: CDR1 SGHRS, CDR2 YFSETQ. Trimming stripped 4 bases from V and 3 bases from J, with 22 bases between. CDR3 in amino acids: CASSKGGAGAREETQYF. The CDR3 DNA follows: TGCGCCAGCAGCAAAGGAGGGGCAGGGGCGAGGGAAGAGACCCAGTACTTC.

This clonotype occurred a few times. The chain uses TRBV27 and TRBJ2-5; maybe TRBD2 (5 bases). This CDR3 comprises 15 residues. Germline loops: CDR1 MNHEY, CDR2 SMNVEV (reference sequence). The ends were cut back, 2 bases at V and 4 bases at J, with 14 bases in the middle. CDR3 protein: CASSLSHWTGETQYF. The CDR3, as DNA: TGTGCCAGCAGTTTAAGTCACTGGACTGGAGAGACCCAGTACTTC.

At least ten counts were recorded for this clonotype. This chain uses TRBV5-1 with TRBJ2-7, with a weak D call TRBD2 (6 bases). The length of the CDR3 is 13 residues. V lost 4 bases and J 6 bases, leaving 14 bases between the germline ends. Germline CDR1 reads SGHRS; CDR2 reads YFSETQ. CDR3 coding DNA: TGCGCCAGCAGCCCACCGGAGGGGTTCGAGCAGTACTTC. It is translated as CASSPPEGFEQYF.